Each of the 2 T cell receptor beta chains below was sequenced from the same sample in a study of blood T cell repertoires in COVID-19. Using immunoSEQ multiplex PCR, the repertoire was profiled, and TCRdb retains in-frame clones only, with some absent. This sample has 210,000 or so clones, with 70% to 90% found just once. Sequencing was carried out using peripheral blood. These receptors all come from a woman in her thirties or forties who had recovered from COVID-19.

The CDR3 protein is CASSLGGRDHQPQHF. The CDR3 bases are TGTGCCAGCAGCTTAGGGGGGAGGGATCATCAGCCCCAGCATTTT. The V gene is TRBV7-9, the J gene TRBJ1-5, with a weak D call TRBD1 (5 bases). This CDR3 spans 15 amino acids. V was pared by 1 base and J by 5 bases, with 12 bases between. Germline lookup yields CDR1 SEHNR and CDR2 FQNEAQ (reference sequence).

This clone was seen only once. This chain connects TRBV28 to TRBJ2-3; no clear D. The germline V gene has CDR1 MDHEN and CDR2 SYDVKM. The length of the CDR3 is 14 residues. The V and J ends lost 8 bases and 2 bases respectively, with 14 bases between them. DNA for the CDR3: TGTGCCAGCGCGCCACCAGACATCACAGATACGCAGTATTTT. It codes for CASAPPDITDTQYF.